This T cell receptor (beta chain) was sequenced during a study of long-term antiretroviral therapy in people with HIV. Background on the study: The 2015 immediate-ART recommendation was preceded by the earliest samples by about a decade.

The CDR3 contains 15 residues. From germline, CDR1 is LNHDA and CDR2 SQIVND (reference sequence). Trimming at V came to 4 bases and at J to 7 bases, leaving 13 bases not matched to a gene. This clone showed up just once. Its antigen is not identified. Study-wide results and caveats: Records did not include ART adherence, viral resistance or therapy changes. Within the repertoire, clones expanded before ART were dominant at all time points.

Survey level was the resolution at which the v3.0 immunoSEQ assay ran. The assay was immunoSEQ multiplex PCR, and TCRdb's table has in-frame clones only and misses some. The sample includes 35,000 to 40,000 clones, over 75% of them seen just once. The input for sequencing was unsorted PBMCs, taken 1.5 years after starting antiretroviral therapy. The TCR sequence derives from a young man with HIV. This chain connects TRBV19 to TRBJ2-7; 7 nucleotides align to TRBD1. The chain's CDR3 is CASSTTGTDFVEQYF. The CDR3 coding sequence is TGTGCCAGTAGTACGACCGGGACAGACTTTGTAGAGCAGTACTTC. The full variable domain, rest sourced from reference TRBV19 and TRBJ2-7, is DGGITQSPKYLFRKEGQNVTLSCEQNLNHDAMYWYRQDPGQGLRLIYYSQIVNDFQKGDIAEGYSVSREKKESFPLTVTSAQKNPTAFYLCASSTTGTDFVEQYFGPGTRLTVT.